This TCR beta chain was obtained from a study of T-cell memory formation after mild COVID-19. The CDR3 totals 13 residues. Per germline, CDR1 SGHDT and CDR2 YYEEEE. The V end was cut by 1 base, the J end by 6 bases, with 7 bases between. Researchers used 5'RACE with constant-segment primers to make TCR alpha and TCR beta cDNA libraries that carry sample barcodes and UMIs. TCRdb recomputed calls from the 5' RACE reads with MiXCR, one row per CDR3 protein. The table shows about 210,000 distinct CDR3 sequences, with around 27% occurring only once. Source material: PBMCs or a T cell subset sorted from them (not recorded which). This rearrangement joins TRBV5-6 to TRBJ2-2; D unclear. The TCR originated in an adult woman who had mild COVID-19 (a few samples of this study predate the infection). Cell type and time point are not known. CDR3 bases: TGTGCCAGCAGCTTGAGTGATCCCGGGGAGCTGTTTTTT. Residues: CASSLSDPGELFF. The entire variable domain, with the rest obtained from reference TRBV5-6 and TRBJ2-2, is as follows: DAGVTQSPTHLIKTRGQQVTLRCSPKSGHDTVSWYQQALGQGPQFIFQYYEEEERQRGNFPDRFSGHQFPNYSSELNVNALLLGDSALYLCASSLSDPGELFFGEGSRLTVL.